The 14 T cell receptor beta chains reported below all come from one sample, sequenced in a study of T cell responses to AZD1222 COVID-19 vaccine. The assay was immunoSEQ multiplex PCR, and TCRdb's table has in-frame clones only and misses some. Here the sample spans fewer than 120,000 clones, 85% to 95% being singletons. The sequenced sample was peripheral blood, obtained on day 0 of AZD1222 vaccination. Receptors were obtained from an adult in good health.

The chain is built from TRBV7-9 and TRBJ2-5, with TRBD2 matching 10 bases. With 5 bases clipped from V and 2 bases from J, the junction kept 5 bases outside the gene matches. In germline, CDR1 is SEHNR, CDR2 FQNEAQ (reference sequence). The CDR3 runs 15 residues. The CDR3 nucleotides are TGTGCCAGCAGCAAAGGACTAGCGGATCAAGAGACCCAGTACTTC. Its translation is CASSKGLADQETQYF.

This chain connects TRBV5-1 to TRBJ2-7; 10 bases line up with TRBD1. The CDR3 is made up of 17 amino acids. V lost 5 bases, J lost 0 bases, and 11 bases stayed unmatched. Germline V CDR1 and CDR2: SGHRS, YFSETQ. The CDR3 nucleotides are TGCGCCAGCAGACCCGGGACAGGGGTGGGTAGCTCCTACGAGCAGTACTTC. Residues: CASRPGTGVGSSYEQYF.

The rearrangement links TRBV15 to TRBJ1-1; 8 nucleotides line up with TRBD1. CDR1 and CDR2 from the germline V gene are LNHNV and YYDKDF (reference sequence). The CDR3 runs 14 residues. Germline trimming cut 4 bases from V and 1 base from J; bases unmatched to any gene: 2. The CDR3 loop reads CATSKDRGNTEAFF. Written as DNA, the CDR3 is TGTGCCACCAGCAAAGACAGGGGGAACACTGAAGCTTTCTTT.

This clone is a singleton in its sample. The rearrangement joins TRBV6-1 to TRBJ1-2, with D unclear. This CDR3 has 11 amino acids. Germline V gene sequence: CDR1 MNHNS, CDR2 SASEGT. V was clipped by 3 bases and J by 4 bases, with 3 bases between them. The CDR3 spells CASSDLYGYTF. CDR3 coding DNA: TGTGCCAGCAGTGACCTCTATGGCTACACCTTC.

The CDR3 here is CASSSITGTGSPLHF. CDR3 sequence (DNA): TGTGCCAGCAGCTCAATCACCGGGACAGGATCACCCCTCCACTTT. The V gene is TRBV7-8, the J gene TRBJ1-6; 8 nucleotides line up with TRBD1. This CDR3 spans 15 amino acids. Germline CDR1 SGHVS, CDR2 FQNEAQ. The V and J ends lost 4 bases and 10 bases, in that order; junction bases with no gene match: 9.

The chain is built from TRBV7-6 and TRBJ1-4; 9 bases fit TRBD1. Unmatched junction bases numbered 3, after V lost 3 bases and J lost 7 bases. CDR3 length: 14 amino acids. The germline V gene has CDR1 SGHVS and CDR2 FNYEAQ. The CDR3 protein is CASSFNRGLEKLFF. CDR3 nucleotides: TGTGCCAGCAGCTTCAACAGGGGGCTTGAAAAACTGTTTTTT.

The CDR3 loop reads CASSGMVEQFF. CDR3 bases: TGTGCCAGCAGTGGGATGGTTGAGCAGTTCTTC. The chain combines TRBV2 with TRBJ2-1; D ambiguous. CDR3 length: 11 residues. With 4 bases removed from V and 9 bases from J, the gap between germline ends came to 7 bases. The V gene's germline CDR1 is SNHLY and CDR2 FYNNEI.

This rearrangement joins TRBV27 to TRBJ2-1; D is perhaps TRBD2 (5 bases). The V gene lost 2 bases and the J gene lost 6 bases, with 8 bases spanning the gap. Germline assignment: CDR1 MNHEY and CDR2 SMNVEV (reference sequence). The CDR3 contains 13 residues. CDR3 region: CASSLVAGNEQFF. The CDR3, as DNA: TGTGCCAGCAGTTTAGTGGCGGGCAATGAGCAGTTCTTC.

The chain has TRBV11-2 and TRBJ2-5, with 11 bases lining up with TRBD2. Germline V gene sequence: CDR1 SGHAT, CDR2 FQNNGV. Trimming removed 5 bases from V and 5 bases from J; junction bases left unmatched: 13. CDR3 length: 17 amino acids. Here the CDR3 reads CASSQGRSGGAEETQYF. Here the CDR3 DNA reads TGTGCCAGCAGCCAAGGCCGTAGCGGGGGGGCCGAGGAGACCCAGTACTTC.

V is TRBV18 and J is TRBJ2-2; D may be TRBD1 (5 bases). V gave up 4 bases and J gave up 0 bases, with 9 bases separating them. The CDR3 spans 15 residues. In germline, CDR1 is KGHSH, CDR2 LQKENI. The CDR3 region is CASSRGLANTGELFF. The CDR3 DNA sequence: TGTGCCAGCTCACGGGGCTTAGCGAACACCGGGGAGCTGTTTTTT.

In nucleotides, the CDR3 is TGTGCCAGCAAGGCGGCGGGGGGACTCTACAATGAGCAGTTCTTC. Its translation is CASKAAGGLYNEQFF. The rearrangement uses TRBV6-5 and TRBJ2-1; 8 bases map to TRBD2. Germline V lookup: CDR1 MNHEY, CDR2 SVGAGI. The CDR3 is 15 residues long. The V and J ends lost 7 bases and 3 bases, in that order; junction bases with no gene match: 8.

This chain connects TRBV6-2 or TRBV6-3 to TRBJ2-7; D is perhaps TRBD1 (6 bases). The length of the CDR3 is 12 residues. V was pared by 6 bases and J by 5 bases, with 11 bases between. Germline lookup yields CDR1 MNHEY and CDR2 SVGEGT. CDR3 sequence reads: CASSEQGHEQYF. Here the CDR3 DNA reads TGTGCCAGCAGCGAACAGGGCCACGAGCAGTACTTC.

This clone showed up just once. The V and J genes are TRBV3-1 (or the pseudogene TRBV3-2) and TRBJ2-1; D gene unclear. CDR1 LGHDT and CDR2 YNNKEL come from the germline V gene (reference sequence). This CDR3 has 12 residues. With 3 bases removed from V and 4 bases from J, the gap between germline ends came to 4 bases. The CDR3 protein is CASSQVYNEQFF. The CDR3 nucleotides read TGTGCCAGCAGCCAGGTATACAATGAGCAGTTCTTC.

This clone was recorded once. The chain uses TRBV4-1 and TRBJ1-5; no reliable D call. V was clipped by 1 base and J by 0 bases, with 13 bases between them. The germline CDR1 and CDR2 sequences are MGHRA and YSYEKL. The CDR3 runs 17 residues. This chain's CDR3 is CASSQGGSLYSNQPQHF. The CDR3 DNA reads TGCGCCAGCAGCCAAGGGGGTTCTCTATATAGCAATCAGCCCCAGCATTTT.